This entry features one T cell receptor beta chain sequence. It has no known antigen specificity. Base qualities are not at hand, and no much larger clone is one base apart. The CDR3 starts with the cysteine, ends with the phenylalanine, and has 14 residues. CDR3 DNA is the only sequence kept; it has 42 bases, read in frame from the first base. V was cut back by 0 bases and J by 7 bases, leaving a gap of 10 bases between them. From a lookup of the germline V gene, CDR1 and CDR2 are MGHRA and YSYEKL. The library came from the immunoSEQ multiplex PCR assay. The table was pulled from immuneACCESS by TCRdb, which kept in-frame rearrangements only. Such tables lose some clones; where checked, under half of the loss comes from unresolved V genes, and the rest has no known cause. The sample includes fewer than 55,000 clones, with 90% observed a single time. The ten largest make up under 6.5% of the sample.

The source of the sample is a study of T cell changes during pregnancy in multiple sclerosis (dated by TCRdb to between 2018 and 2021). Context from the whole study: The study looked at changes in the T cell repertoire across pregnancy in women with multiple sclerosis.

The chain is encoded by TRBV4-1 joined to TRBJ1-5; a confident D gene designation cannot be given. This sequence originates from a female donor in good health, enrolled as a control in a pregnancy study. Material: peripheral blood, obtained after pregnancy. CDR3 region: CASSQDRGGQPQHF. Here is the DNA: TGCGCCAGCAGCCAAGATCGGGGTGGACAGCCCCAGCATTTT.